This T cell receptor beta chain was obtained from a study of blood T cell repertoires in COVID-19 (TCRdb year 2020). Regarding the complete study: Samples from collaborators originated in the United States, Italy and Spain and spanned both the acute and convalescent phases of COVID-19. The prospective study material was composed of cDNA or gDNA derived from T cells, B-cell-depleted T cells, or PBMCs. Deeply sampled blood TCRbeta repertoires from subjects exposed to, actively infected with, or recovered from COVID-19 were included in the dataset. A freely available public database, intended as a resource for researchers studying the immune response to SARS-CoV-2, is where the repertoires were released. The samples were drawn from two sources: the first 160 participants of the ongoing ImmuneRACE study, and over 1,000 subjects contributed by 6 global collaborators. A de-identified subject ID, COVID-19 status, age in years and sex were almost always included in the sample metadata. Where available, HLA class I and class II types were taken from metadata supplied by the sample provider and were not determined by assay-based typing. What the work shows at the level of the full study, not this receptor alone: The amount of clinical and demographic metadata varied by source and participant and was provided uncurated.

In regard to this clone: Its antigen remains undetermined. Qualities for individual bases were not recorded, and no much larger clone is one base off.

TCRbeta CDR3 regions were amplified from genomic DNA using the immunoSEQ Assay, a bias-controlled multiplex PCR. On the authors' methods: Within the assay, amplification of reference gene primers was used to estimate how many nucleated cells each sample contained. To quantify the absolute abundance of each unique TCRbeta CDR3 rearrangement, sequence reads were collapsed and filtered. Productive Simpson clonality was computed per sample as the square root of Simpson's diversity index over productive rearrangements. As stored in TCRdb, this immuneACCESS dataset retains in-frame rearrangements with V and J assigned. A fraction of the clones does not appear; measured against another copy, unresolved V genes explain less than half of the discrepancy, and the remainder lacks a known reason. Clonal size and the V and J genes are those of that table, whereas D and trimming came from the DNA. The sample table records approximately 180,000 clones; around 81% of these occur just once. Jointly, the top ten make up less than 15% of the sample.

One collaborating source in Seattle enrolled patients while the patients were actively infected and followed the patients over time throughout the course of disease. Whole blood was collected in K2EDTA tubes by collaborating institutions according to the institutions' own protocols. For TCRbeta analysis, collaborator samples were shipped as frozen whole blood, as isolated PBMCs, or as DNA extracted from either sample type. This TCR derives from a woman over 75 with COVID-19, enrolled during active disease. The material sequenced was peripheral blood.

The CDR3 region has the sequence CASSRGVWGGNIQYF. The nucleotide sequence is TGTGCCAGCAGCCGCGGGGTTTGGGGAGGAAACATTCAGTACTTC. The chain is encoded by TRBV14 joined to TRBJ2-4; perhaps TRBD2 is the D gene, with 6 bases matching. Trimming costs V 4 bases and J 6 bases, and their ends lie 16 bases apart. The germline V gene yields SGHDN for CDR1 and FVKESK for CDR2. The CDR3 spans 15 residues, from the cysteine through the phenylalanine. Here the CDR3 DNA is all that survives: 45 bases in frame from base 1.